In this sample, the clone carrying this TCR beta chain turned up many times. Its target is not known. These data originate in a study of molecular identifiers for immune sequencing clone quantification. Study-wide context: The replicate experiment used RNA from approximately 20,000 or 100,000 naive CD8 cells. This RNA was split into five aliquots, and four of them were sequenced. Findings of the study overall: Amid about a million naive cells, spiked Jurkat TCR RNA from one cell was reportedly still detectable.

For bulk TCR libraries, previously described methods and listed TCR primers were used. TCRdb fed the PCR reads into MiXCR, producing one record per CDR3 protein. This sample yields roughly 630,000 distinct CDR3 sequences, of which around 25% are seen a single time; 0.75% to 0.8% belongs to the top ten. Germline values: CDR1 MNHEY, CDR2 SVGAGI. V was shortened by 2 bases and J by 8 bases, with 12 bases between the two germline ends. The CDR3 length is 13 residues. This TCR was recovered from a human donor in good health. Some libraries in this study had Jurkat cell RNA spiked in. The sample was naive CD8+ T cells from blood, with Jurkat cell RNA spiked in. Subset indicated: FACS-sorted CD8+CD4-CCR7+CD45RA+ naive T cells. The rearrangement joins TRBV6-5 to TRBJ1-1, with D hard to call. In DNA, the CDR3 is TGTGCCAGCAGTTACGCAGGAGGGCCCGAAGCTTTCTTT. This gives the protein CASSYAGGPEAFF.